The following is a TCR beta chain sequence with its context. Its antigen is still unknown. The V gene end was trimmed by 3 bases and the J gene end by 3 bases; junction bases not matched to a gene: 12. CDR3 length: 17 amino acids. The data derive from a study of T cell repertoires in cytomegalovirus infection. Study context: Selection of CMV epitopes for the study included recently identified HLA-C-restricted and well-studied HLA-B-restricted ones. Public TCR beta signatures indicated both CMV infection and matching HLA type.

Study findings and constraints: Accumulated public TCR beta family frequency recognized individuals carrying CMV together with the relevant HLA. The response measured ex vivo was dominated by TCR beta clonotypes (HLA-C-restricted and CMV-specific).

One entry per CDR3 protein, called by TCRdb with MiXCR from the reads. Seen here are 830,000 or so distinct CDR3 sequences, 32% observed once, and the top ten hold about an eighth. The V call is TRBV12-3 or TRBV12-4, the J call TRBJ2-7; 9 bases align to TRBD2. The TCR was taken from a human donor in good health (CMV status not recorded). Some clones in this sample may be carry-over from other donors' samples. The starting material was cultured CD8+ T cells from PBMCs, obtained from culture after CMV antigen stimulation. The CDR3 protein is CASSFMAGGHSNYEQYV. Written as DNA, the CDR3 is TGTGCCAGCAGTTTTATGGCGGGGGGGCATTCAAACTACGAGCAGTACGTC.